This T cell receptor beta chain was sequenced in a study of cytomegalovirus exposure and HLA in healthy donors (dated by TCRdb to 2017 to 2019). Describing the broader study: An earlier analysis of roughly 500 of the donors reported 250 to 350 Gb of sequence data and around 120 million unique TCR beta sequences from some 180 million T cells. The number of donors typed differed by locus, with about 629-630 for A, B, C, DRB1 and DQB1, 522 for DQA1, about 610 for DPA1, and over 400 for DPB1. Every discovery cohort repertoire had been produced on one sequencing platform. A later analysis re-analyzed previously published TCR beta repertoires from 650 to 800 donors and added high-resolution HLA genotyping to study TCR occurrence patterns. The genetic ancestry cluster associated with self-reported Caucasian donors included about 81% of the roughly 400 genotyped donors. Around 320 gigabases of sequencing data and 80 million or so unique TCR sequences were included in an early release covering 500 to 750 HLA-typed donors. Donor age, sex, ethnicity and CMV serostatus were compiled together with the repertoire data. Rather than drawing on any new phenotypic data, the later analysis identified candidate immune exposures from TCR beta sequences and the way those sequences occurred across donors. The study used immunosequencing to profile the T cell repertoires of about 670 subjects and linked those repertoires to cytomegalovirus serostatus. An earlier analysis of approximately 500 of the donors applied high-throughput TCR beta sequencing to assess whether each TCR beta V gene segment acted as functional or pseudogenic. In addition to the first cohort of approximately 670 subjects, a separate validation cohort of 130 or so different subjects was used. The study aimed to test whether signatures of past pathogen exposure could be identified by cataloging public T cell receptors. In a later genetic analysis, genome-wide SNP genotypes for about 65% of the roughly 670 donors were used, and that subset was treated as a discovery cohort. Because of strong linkage in the cohort, roughly five DR-DQ haplotypes were treated as single units for association and clustering. Across approximately 400 genotyped donors of the cohort, an average of approximately 240,000 unique TCR beta nucleotide sequences per donor were sequenced, and approximately 17% of those sequences were non-productive. HLA typing included class I and class II loci at four-digit resolution. To predict cytomegalovirus infection status, the study brought together high-throughput TCR immunosequencing, statistical association of individual TCRs with disease status, and machine learning.

Libraries came from the immunoSEQ multiplex PCR assay. A mixture of 60 forward primers for TCR Vbeta segments and 13 reverse primers for TCR Jbeta segments was used in the multiplex PCR. Amplification of the CDR3 region of rearranged TCR beta genes was performed with a multiplex PCR assay on genomic DNA. The amplified TCR beta libraries were sequenced on the Illumina HiSeq System as 87-base-pair reads. As for how the authors treated the data: Across the 666 repertoires, a later analysis counted 75 million to 90 million unique TCR beta chains, about 10 million of which were shared by at least two donors. Raw reads were error-corrected and collapsed into unique sequences by a nearest-neighbor algorithm in which closely related sequences were merged to remove PCR and sequencing errors. Alignment of CDR3 sequences to IMGT reference sequences was used to assign V, D and J gene segments. For a sequence to be retained, a match of at least six nucleotides was required to both a V gene segment and a J gene segment. A rearrangement was called productive if the CDR3 had no stop codons and remained in frame with V and J, and every other rearrangement was called non-productive. Following IMGT convention, CDR3 was defined as the stretch from the second conserved V-encoded cysteine up to the conserved J-encoded phenylalanine. Sequences without an unambiguous match to a single V gene segment were excluded from the earlier analysis of about 640 of the donors. In an earlier analysis of a few hundred of the donors, V segments were called functional above 56.7% productive rearrangements and were called segregating when the between-donor standard deviation exceeded 5%. A statistical classification framework was developed to diagnose cytomegalovirus status using the catalog of TCR beta chain sequences. In a later analysis, TCR nucleotide sequences were compared against IMGT/GENE-DB human TR gene sequences so that V and J genes could be assigned. Using the TCRdist pipeline, a later analysis assigned CDR3 sequences along with most-parsimonious VDJ recombination scenarios. In a later analysis, each TCR beta chain was defined by its CDR3 amino acid sequence together with its V-gene family, and reads lacking a unique V-gene family were excluded. In a later analysis, approximately 590 highly shared, low-generation-probability nucleotide sequences were removed to address suspected cross-contamination and a sequencing artifact. A later analysis calculated a clonal expansion index for each public chain from normalized within-repertoire ranks of inferred template counts. Generation probabilities in a later analysis came from a VDJ recombination model fitted to out-of-frame rearrangements, and those results were checked against IGoR. A later analysis scored TCR-TCR, TCR-HLA and TCR-CMV co-occurrence with hypergeometric tests, applying a repertoire-size bias correction to TCR pairs. False discovery rates were estimated in a later analysis by permuting HLA or CMV assignments 20 times. A later analysis grouped co-occurring TCRs with DBSCAN, adding TCRdist sequence similarity when clustering within HLA-allele-positive subsets. Co-occurrence clustering excluded repertoires with fewer than 30,000 or more than 120,000 public chains, plus five with anomalous nucleotide sharing. The table comes from immuneACCESS by way of TCRdb, which keeps in-frame sequences with V and J called. Part of the clones is missing from these tables; in studies checked, under half for an unresolved V gene and the rest for unknown reasons. V, J and clone size reflect that table, while D and trimming were determined from the DNA. This sample lists some 170,000 clones; approximately 70% were detected once. Of the sample, approximately 5% falls within the top ten clones.

The cohort was made up of several hundred healthy bone marrow donors. At the time of sampling, all cohort members were nominally healthy, though unrecorded immune exposures were likely present. The donor tested CMV seropositive and was one of the 289 seropositive cohort members. Every donor gave a peripheral blood sample, and the peripheral blood mononuclear cells from that sample were used for TCR beta sequencing. Genomic DNA extraction from the blood cell samples was performed with the Qiagen DNeasy Blood Extraction Kit. V is trimmed back by 1 base and J by 0 bases, and the junction contains 7 bases that no gene match accounts for. From the germline V gene, CDR1 is MDHEN and CDR2 is SYDVKM. From cysteine to phenylalanine, the CDR3 is 18 amino acids long. The sequence is cut down to CDR3 DNA, 54 bases in frame from base 1. For this clone: Its target antigen remains unknown. No much larger clone is present one base from it, and per-base qualities are unavailable.

Broad study findings and their caveats: A later analysis found that HLA-associated TCR beta chains were more clonally expanded and had lower generation probabilities than equally common non-associated chains. A later genetic analysis reported fewer N-insertions in productive TCRs among donors in an Asian-associated ancestry cluster than the roughly 670-donor mean. Most TCR sequences were seen in very few donors, while some public TCRs were found in many individuals. According to a later analysis, most CMV-associated TCR beta chains appeared to be HLA-restricted, and the HLA associations seemed to be driven largely by CMV exposure. HLA typing was unavailable for some donors at each locus, so association tests used only the typed subset. The only immune exposure information available for the cohort was CMV serostatus. Some IMGT-functional V segments, including TRBV6-2 and TRBV6-3, could not be distinguished by the 87-base-pair reads and were therefore excluded. The authors suggested that the approach could potentially be generalized to other disease states and immunological phenotypes. This cohort had only TCR beta chains sequenced, and the lack of alpha or paired-chain data limited which features could be detected. Several of the top co-occurrence clusters appeared to be linked to parvovirus B19, influenza, CMV and Epstein-Barr virus, according to a later analysis. At a false discovery rate of 0.05, a later analysis linked 16,951 TCR beta sequences to specific HLA alleles. Linkage disequilibrium might explain the correlated functional status among segregating V segments, but an unknown experimental factor could not be ruled out. When HLA alleles, especially DR and DQ, strongly co-occurred, attributing TCR associations to individual alleles was difficult. The earlier analysis of 587 of the donors excluded fewer than 20 rarely observed V segments, including chromosome 9 orphons, because counts were too low. A total of roughly 160 TCR beta chains were listed by the study as associated with cytomegalovirus. Broadly in line with IMGT annotations, most TCR beta V segments showed up in productive rearrangements about 87% or about 30% of the time in an earlier analysis of several hundred of the donors. In a later genetic analysis, a missense DCLRE1C variant was associated with V-gene and J-gene trimming of TCR beta chains, and the association was replicated in an independent cohort. Sequencing depth was assumed to be roughly uniform across donors in the presence/absence analyses, though that assumption may not hold. Three of the identified cytomegalovirus-associated TCR beta chains were confirmed in vitro to be specific for cytomegalovirus antigens. The classifier was reported to diagnose cytomegalovirus status with high specificity and sensitivity in both the original cohort and the validation cohort. A later analysis found that TCR association rates varied across HLA loci, with DRB1 alleles showing the most associated TCRs and HLA-C alleles the fewest. A further reported finding was that TCR beta sequences accurately predicted the HLA-A and HLA-B alleles for most subjects in the first cohort. A cluster of highly shared sequence variants was judged likely to represent a technical artifact of the sequencing pipeline.

This receptor chain uses TRBV28 and TRBJ1-3; 9 middle bases align to TRBD1. The receptor's source is a man aged 18 to 30 in good health and CMV-seropositive. The specimen sequenced was PBMCs. In nucleotides, the sequence is TGTGCCAGCAGTTTATCGGGACAGGGCCCCCTCTCTGGAAACACCATATATTTT. It is translated as CASSLSGQGPLSGNTIYF.